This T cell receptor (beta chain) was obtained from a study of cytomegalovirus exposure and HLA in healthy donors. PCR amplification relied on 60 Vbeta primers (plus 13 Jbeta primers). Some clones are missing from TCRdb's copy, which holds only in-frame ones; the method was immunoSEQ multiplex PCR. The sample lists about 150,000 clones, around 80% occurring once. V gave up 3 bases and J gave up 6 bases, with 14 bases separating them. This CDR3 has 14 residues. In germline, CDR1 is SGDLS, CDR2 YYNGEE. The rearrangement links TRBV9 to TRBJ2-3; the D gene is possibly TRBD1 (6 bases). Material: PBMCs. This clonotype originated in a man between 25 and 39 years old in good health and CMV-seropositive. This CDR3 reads CASSGGPALDTQYF. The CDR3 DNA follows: TGTGCCAGCAGCGGGGGGCCCGCGCTGGATACGCAGTATTTT.